Below, 8 T cell receptor beta chains from the same sample are listed, as sequenced in a study of blood T cell repertoires in COVID-19. Clones were sequenced by immunoSEQ multiplex PCR, and TCRdb holds only the in-frame ones, with some missing. This table has 200,000 to 300,000 clones, roughly 86% appearing once. The sequenced sample was PBMCs or T cells enriched from blood (not recorded which). These receptors all come from a woman in her thirties or forties with acute COVID-19.

The chain has TRBV6-1 and TRBJ2-5; 8 bases are a match to TRBD1. CDR1 and CDR2 (germline): MNHNS, SASEGT. CDR3 length equals 13 residues. Trimming took 9 bases from V and 2 from J; bases not matched to a gene: 5. The CDR3 DNA is TGTGCCAGTCATAACAGGGGGCAAGAGACCCAGTACTTC. As protein: CASHNRGQETQYF.

This chain links TRBV13 with TRBJ2-5, with TRBD2 matching over 8 bases. The CDR3 has 14 residues. Looked up from germline, CDR1 is PRHDT and CDR2 is FYEKMQ (reference sequence). V dropped 5 bases and J dropped 1; count of bases not matched to a gene: 3. In DNA form, the CDR3 reads TGTGCCAGCAGCAACAGCGGGAGCCAAGAGACCCAGTACTTC. It yields the protein CASSNSGSQETQYF.

This chain links TRBV19 with TRBJ2-3, with TRBD1 matching over 7 bases. The V segment lost 4 bases and the J segment 10 bases; nucleotides outside the gene matches: 5. The V gene's germline CDR1 is LNHDA and CDR2 SQIVND (reference sequence). The CDR3 runs 12 residues. The CDR3: CASSTDRLSQYF. The CDR3 DNA follows: TGTGCCAGTAGTACGGACAGGCTATCGCAGTATTTT.

The chain has TRBV24-1 and TRBJ1-5, with 7 positions matching TRBD1. The CDR3 has 15 residues. V lost 5 bases, J lost 3 bases, and 6 bases stayed unmatched. Germline loops: CDR1 KGHDR, CDR2 SFDVKD. The CDR3 sequence: CATSATGMSNQPQHF. The DNA of the CDR3 is TGTGCCACCAGTGCGACAGGGATGTCCAATCAGCCCCAGCATTTT.

This clone was seen just once. CDR3 nucleotides: TGTGCCAGCAGCTTGAATTCCAGGGGGGCCATTCAGTACTTC. It is translated as CASSLNSRGAIQYF. This chain connects TRBV7-2 to TRBJ2-4; TRBD1 might be the D (7 bases). Trimming removed 3 bases from V and 9 bases from J, with 15 bases in between. Germline V lookup: CDR1 SGHTA, CDR2 FQGNSA. The CDR3 has 14 residues.

The V gene is TRBV2, the J gene TRBJ2-3, with 7 bases matching TRBD1. The CDR3 loop spans 13 amino acids. The trim removed 6 bases at V and 2 bases at J, leaving 2 bases unmatched. In germline, CDR1 is SNHLY, CDR2 FYNNEI. The CDR3 sequence: CASRDRATDTQYF. For the CDR3, the DNA is TGTGCCAGCAGAGACAGGGCCACAGATACGCAGTATTTT.

V is TRBV10-2 and J is TRBJ1-5; tentative D call: TRBD1 (6 bases). The germline V gene encodes CDR1 WSHSY and CDR2 SAAADI. This CDR3 has 14 residues. With 3 bases removed from V and 3 bases from J, the gap between germline ends came to 9 bases. CDR3 in amino acids: CASSENRVNQPQHF. For the CDR3, the DNA is TGCGCCAGCAGTGAAAACAGGGTCAATCAGCCCCAGCATTTT.

This clone has a handful of counts. The rearrangement uses TRBV11-3 and TRBJ2-2, with D possibly TRBD2 on 6 matching bases. CDR3 length equals 16 residues. The germline V and J ends were trimmed by 0 bases and 7 bases, with 15 bases remaining between them. Germline values: CDR1 SGHNT, CDR2 YENEEA. CDR3 DNA: TGTGCCAGCAGCTTAGATCCGGTGCGGGGTAACGGGGAGCTGTTTTTT. Protein sequence: CASSLDPVRGNGELFF.